These 4 T cell receptor beta chains came from one sample sequenced in a study of shared clonotypes between healthy human individuals. The naive CD8 subset, CD45RO-negative cells positively selected for CCR7, excluded terminally differentiated effector memory CD45RA+ cells. This table comes from immunoSEQ multiplex PCR, and its TCRdb copy is limited to in-frame clones, with some not included. The sample has 1.5 million to 2.5 million clones, around 96% seen once; the top ten hold 1% to 1.5%. Material for sequencing was naive CD8+ T cells sorted from blood. These receptors were collected from a man aged 18 to 30 in good health.

The chain has TRBV5-4 and TRBJ2-5; 9 bases map to TRBD1. Germline loops: CDR1 SGHNT, CDR2 YYREEE (reference sequence). The CDR3 runs to 16 residues. With 1 base clipped from V and 1 base from J, the junction kept 5 bases outside the gene matches. As DNA, the CDR3 is TGTGCCAGCAGCTTGCCAGACAGGGGGGCCCAAGAGACCCAGTACTTC. Residues: CASSLPDRGAQETQYF.

The gene calls are TRBV7-9 and TRBJ2-7; 9 bases agree with TRBD1. With V trimmed by 5 bases and J by 0 bases, 2 bases remained unmatched. CDR3 length: 14 amino acids. Germline-derived CDR1 and CDR2 are SEHNR and FQNEAQ (reference sequence). As DNA, the CDR3 is TGTGCCAGCAGCCCGACAGGGGGCTCCTACGAGCAGTACTTC. Residues: CASSPTGGSYEQYF.

This clone was found a few times. The genes are TRBV19 and TRBJ2-1; D unclear. The CDR3 is made up of 12 amino acids. Per the germline V gene, CDR1 is LNHDA and CDR2 is SQIVND (reference sequence). The V gene lost 5 bases and the J gene lost 3 bases, with 5 bases spanning the gap. The CDR3 loop is CASSFGYNEQFF. For the CDR3, the DNA is TGTGCCAGTAGTTTTGGCTACAATGAGCAGTTCTTC. The full variable domain, with the rest looked up from reference TRBV19 and TRBJ2-1, is DGGITQSPKYLFRKEGQNVTLSCEQNLNHDAMYWYRQDPGQGLRLIYYSQIVNDFQKGDIAEGYSVSREKKESFPLTVTSAQKNPTAFYLCASSFGYNEQFFGPGTRLTVL.

As for this clone: The same CDR3 is also encoded by other DNA sequences in this sample. The rearrangement joins TRBV7-9 to TRBJ2-5; D might be TRBD1 (6 bases). This CDR3 is built from 14 residues. Per germline, CDR1 SEHNR and CDR2 FQNEAQ (reference sequence). Trimming took 3 bases from V and 5 from J, leaving 13 bases between them. CDR3 bases: TGTGCCAGCAGCTTGGACAGCCCCAGGGAGACCCAGTACTTC. Its protein is CASSLDSPRETQYF.